The 18 T cell receptor beta chains given below trace back to one sample, sequenced in a study of blood T cell repertoires in COVID-19. Clones were read by immunoSEQ multiplex PCR, and TCRdb kept only the in-frame ones, dropping some. The sample includes about 320,000 clones, 75% to 90% seen only once; the top ten take 1.5% to 2%. Input material: PBMCs or T cells enriched from blood (not recorded which). These receptors were obtained from a woman aged 30 to 39 who had been exposed to COVID-19.

The chain couples TRBV24-1 to TRBJ2-2; D unresolved. Germline loops: CDR1 KGHDR, CDR2 SFDVKD. The V end was cut by 3 bases, the J end by 3 bases, with 4 bases between. There are 13 residues in the CDR3. The CDR3 spells CATSDLYTGELFF. The CDR3 DNA follows: TGTGCCACCAGTGATCTTTACACCGGGGAGCTGTTTTTT.

The chain couples TRBV28 to TRBJ2-7; the match to TRBD2 covers 9 bases. Looked up from germline, CDR1 is MDHEN and CDR2 is SYDVKM. V was pared by 3 bases and J by 5 bases, with 14 bases of the junction left unmatched. The CDR3 extends over 17 amino acids. This CDR3 reads CASSFWFAGGQSHEQYF. In DNA form, the CDR3 reads TGTGCCAGCAGTTTCTGGTTCGCGGGGGGGCAGTCCCACGAGCAGTACTTC.

V is TRBV7-8 and J is TRBJ1-2, with TRBD1 matching over 7 bases. The CDR3 contains 15 residues. V shed 1 base, J shed 3 bases, and the junction held 5 bases outside the gene matches. The V gene's germline CDR1 is SGHVS and CDR2 FQNEAQ. CDR3 bases: TGTGCCAGCAGCTTAGACTTAGGGACAGACTATGGCTACACCTTC. Translated: CASSLDLGTDYGYTF.

The CDR3 nucleotides are TGTGCCAGCAGGGCGACTAGCGGCCCCACCGGGGAGCTGTTTTTT. It specifies CASRATSGPTGELFF. The chain employs TRBV2 and TRBJ2-2, with TRBD2 matching over 9 bases. Germline values: CDR1 SNHLY, CDR2 FYNNEI. The CDR3 runs 15 residues. The trim removed 6 bases at V and 4 bases at J, leaving 6 bases unmatched. The full variable domain, with the rest looked up from reference TRBV2 and TRBJ2-2, is EPEVTQTPSHQVTQMGQEVILRCVPISNHLYFYWYRQILGQKVEFLVSFYNNEISEKSEIFDDQFSVERPDGSNFTLKIRSTKLEDSAMYFCASRATSGPTGELFFGEGSRLTVL.

The rearrangement uses TRBV27 and TRBJ2-1; D not certain. Germline V gene data show CDR1 as MNHEY and CDR2 as SMNVEV (reference sequence). The CDR3 loop spans 15 amino acids. The V gene lost 6 bases and the J gene lost 4 bases, with 16 bases spanning the gap. The CDR3, as DNA: TGTGCCAGCAGGACTGTCCATTCTTTGTACAATGAGCAGTTCTTC. Translation gives CASRTVHSLYNEQFF.

The V gene is TRBV30, the J gene TRBJ1-6, with 8 bases aligning to TRBD1. The J segment lost 6 bases and the V segment lost 1 base, leaving 5 bases of the junction unmatched. The germline V gene encodes CDR1 GTSNPN and CDR2 SVGIG (reference sequence). The CDR3 loop spans 15 amino acids. Here the CDR3 reads CAWSEATGGNSPLHF. CDR3 coding DNA: TGTGCCTGGAGTGAAGCAACAGGGGGTAATTCACCCCTCCACTTT.

V and J are TRBV28 and TRBJ2-1, with a weak D call TRBD1 (5 bases). Germline loops: CDR1 MDHEN, CDR2 SYDVKM. This CDR3 is 13 amino acids long. The ends were cut back, 5 bases at V and 4 bases at J, with 9 bases in the middle. The CDR3 loop is CASSQQGYNEQFF. DNA of the CDR3: TGTGCCAGCAGTCAGCAGGGATACAATGAGCAGTTCTTC.

The V call is TRBV28, the J call TRBJ1-6; D unclear. CDR1 and CDR2 (germline): MDHEN, SYDVKM. The V end lost 5 bases, the J end lost 5 bases, and 16 bases lay between the germline ends. The CDR3 is 16 residues long. This CDR3 reads CASSALSGGDNSPLHF. The CDR3 DNA follows: TGTGCCAGCAGTGCTTTGAGCGGAGGCGATAATTCACCCCTCCACTTT.

This chain uses TRBV6-1 with TRBJ2-7, with a possible D match to TRBD1 (6 bases). The CDR3 spans 16 residues. The germline V and J ends were trimmed by 2 bases and 5 bases, with 19 bases remaining between them. Germline CDR1 MNHNS, CDR2 SASEGT. The chain's CDR3 is CASSEPPGAIMDEQYF. The CDR3 nucleotides are TGTGCCAGCAGTGAACCTCCAGGGGCGATAATGGACGAGCAGTACTTC.

The chain links TRBV4-1 to TRBJ1-1; the match to TRBD1 covers 9 bases. The CDR3 spans 16 residues. The J segment lost 4 bases and the V segment lost 4 bases, leaving 10 bases of the junction unmatched. Germline V gene lookup returns CDR1 MGHRA and CDR2 YSYEKL. The CDR3 is CASSPHSMTGGTEAFF. The CDR3 nucleotides read TGCGCCAGCAGCCCCCATTCCATGACAGGGGGCACTGAAGCTTTCTTT.

V usage is TRBV13 and J usage is TRBJ1-6; D might be TRBD1 (6 bases). V gave up 4 bases and J gave up 7 bases, with 20 bases separating them. The germline gives CDR1 PRHDT, CDR2 FYEKMQ (reference sequence). The CDR3 covers 17 residues. DNA of the CDR3: TGTGCCAGCAGCTGGGGACACGGGGAGGGTTCAAATTCACCCCTCCACTTT. Amino acids: CASSWGHGEGSNSPLHF.

The chain links TRBV4-2 to TRBJ1-6, with TRBD1 matching over 8 bases. CDR1 is LGHNA, CDR2 YNFKEQ, per germline. CDR3 length: 16 amino acids. V was pared by 3 bases and J by 0 bases, with 1 base of the junction left unmatched. This chain's CDR3 is CASSHTGGSYNSPLHF. CDR3 nucleotides: TGTGCCAGCAGCCATACAGGGGGCTCCTATAATTCACCCCTCCACTTT.

The chain uses TRBV30 and TRBJ1-4, with D possibly being TRBD1 (6 bases). Germline values: CDR1 GTSNPN, CDR2 SVGIG (reference sequence). This CDR3 has 15 amino acids. V lost 2 bases and J lost 3, with 13 bases in between. The CDR3 spells CAWSSTGLPNEKLFF. The DNA for the CDR3 is TGTGCCTGGAGTTCCACAGGGCTACCTAATGAAAAACTGTTTTTT.

The rearrangement uses TRBV2 and TRBJ1-4; D possibly corresponds to TRBD1 (6 bases). V dropped 8 bases and J dropped 3 bases, with 16 bases sitting between them. The CDR3 totals 15 residues. The germline V gene has CDR1 SNHLY and CDR2 FYNNEI. The CDR3 sequence: CASRNPGQPNEKLFF. The CDR3 coding sequence is TGTGCCAGCCGGAACCCGGGACAACCTAATGAAAAACTGTTTTTT.

This clone was observed a few times. The V call is TRBV7-9, the J call TRBJ1-3; D unresolved. CDR3 length equals 13 residues. Trimming took off 5 bases at V and 3 bases at J, with 8 bases between the two ends. From germline, CDR1 is SEHNR and CDR2 FQNEAQ (reference sequence). CDR3 protein: CASSPPLGNTIYF. In DNA, the CDR3 is TGTGCCAGCAGCCCCCCCCTTGGAAACACCATATATTTT.

This chain links TRBV21-1 with TRBJ1-5; the D segment call TRBD1 is taken from the table without a DNA check. TRBV21-1 is noted as a pseudogene. This CDR3 is 20 amino acids long. CDR3 nucleotide sequence: TGTGCCAGCACCAAGAAGGGTAGGGGGTCTTTATGGATTACAGGTCAGCCCCAGCATTTT. Translating it yields CASTKKGRGSLWITGQPQHF.

The gene calls are TRBV2 and TRBJ2-6, with a tentative D call TRBD1 (5 bases). The V end was cut by 1 base, the J end by 2 bases, with 6 bases between. The CDR3 runs 15 residues. Germline V gene data show CDR1 as SNHLY and CDR2 as FYNNEI. This CDR3 is CASSEGRAGANVLTF. CDR3 sequence (DNA): TGTGCCAGCAGTGAAGGCAGGGCTGGGGCCAACGTCCTGACTTTC.

The genes are TRBV5-1 and TRBJ1-2; TRBD1 agrees at 9 bases. The CDR3 spans 16 residues. From germline, CDR1 is SGHRS and CDR2 YFSETQ. Unmatched junction bases numbered 9, after V lost 4 bases and J lost 2 bases. The CDR3 is CASSLKGTGPNYGYTF. CDR3 nucleotide sequence: TGCGCCAGCAGCCTGAAAGGGACAGGGCCCAACTATGGCTACACCTTC. The variable domain in full, with the rest retrieved from reference TRBV5-1 and TRBJ1-2, is KAGVTQTPRYLIKTRGQQVTLSCSPISGHRSVSWYQQTPGQGLQFLFEYFSETQRNKGNFPGRFSGRQFSNSRSEMNVSTLELGDSALYLCASSLKGTGPNYGYTFGSGTRLTVV.